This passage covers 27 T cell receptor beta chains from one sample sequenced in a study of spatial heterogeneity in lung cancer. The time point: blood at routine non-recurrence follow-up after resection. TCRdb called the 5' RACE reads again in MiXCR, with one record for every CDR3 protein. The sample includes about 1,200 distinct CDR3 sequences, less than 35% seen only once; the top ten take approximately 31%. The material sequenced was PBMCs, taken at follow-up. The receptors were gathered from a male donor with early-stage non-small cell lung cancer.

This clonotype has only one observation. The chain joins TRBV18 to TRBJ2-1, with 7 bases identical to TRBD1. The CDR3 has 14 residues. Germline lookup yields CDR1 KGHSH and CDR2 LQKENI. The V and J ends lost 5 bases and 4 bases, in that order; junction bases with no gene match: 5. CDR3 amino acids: CASSETGYYNEQFF. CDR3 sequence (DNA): TGTGCCAGCTCAGAGACAGGGTATTACAATGAGCAGTTCTTC.

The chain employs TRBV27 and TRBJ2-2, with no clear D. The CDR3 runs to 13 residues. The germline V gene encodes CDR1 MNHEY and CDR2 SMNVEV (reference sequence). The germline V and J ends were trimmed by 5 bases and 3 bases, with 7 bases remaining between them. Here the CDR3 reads CASSPSYTGELFF. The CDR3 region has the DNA TGTGCCAGCAGTCCCTCGTACACCGGGGAGCTGTTTTTT.

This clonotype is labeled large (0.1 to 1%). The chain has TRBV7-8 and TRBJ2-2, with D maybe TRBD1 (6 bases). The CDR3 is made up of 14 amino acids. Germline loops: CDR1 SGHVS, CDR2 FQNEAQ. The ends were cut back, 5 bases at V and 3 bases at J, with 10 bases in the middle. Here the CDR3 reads CASSIRQDTGELFF. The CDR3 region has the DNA TGTGCCAGCAGCATAAGACAGGACACCGGGGAGCTGTTTTTT.

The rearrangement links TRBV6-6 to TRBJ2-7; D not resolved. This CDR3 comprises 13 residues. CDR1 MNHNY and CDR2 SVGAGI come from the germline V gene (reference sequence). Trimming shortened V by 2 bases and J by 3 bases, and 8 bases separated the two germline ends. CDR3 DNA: TGTGCCAGCAGTTACACCCGGTACTACGAGCAGTACTTC. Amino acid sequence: CASSYTRYYEQYF.

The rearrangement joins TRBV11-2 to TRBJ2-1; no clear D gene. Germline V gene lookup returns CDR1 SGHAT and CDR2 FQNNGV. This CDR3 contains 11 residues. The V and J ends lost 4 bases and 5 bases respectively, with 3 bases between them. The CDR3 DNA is TGTGCCAGCAGCTACCACAATGAGCAGTTCTTC. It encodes CASSYHNEQFF.

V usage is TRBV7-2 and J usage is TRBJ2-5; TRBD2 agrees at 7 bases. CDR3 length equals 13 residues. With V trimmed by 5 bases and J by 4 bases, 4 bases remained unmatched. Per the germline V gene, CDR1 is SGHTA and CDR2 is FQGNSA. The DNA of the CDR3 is TGTGCCAGCAGCACGGGAGGCCGAGAGACCCAGTACTTC. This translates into CASSTGGRETQYF.

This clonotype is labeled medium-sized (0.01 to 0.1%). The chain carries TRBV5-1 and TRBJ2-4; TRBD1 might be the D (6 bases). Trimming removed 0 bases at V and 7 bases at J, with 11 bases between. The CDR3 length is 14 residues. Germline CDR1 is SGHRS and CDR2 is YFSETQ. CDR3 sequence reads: CASSLAPGANIQYF. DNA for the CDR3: TGCGCCAGCAGCTTGGCCCCAGGGGCCAACATTCAGTACTTC. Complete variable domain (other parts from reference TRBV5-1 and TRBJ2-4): KAGVTQTPRYLIKTRGQQVTLSCSPISGHRSVSWYQQTPGQGLQFLFEYFSETQRNKGNFPGRFSGRQFSNSRSEMNVSTLELGDSALYLCASSLAPGANIQYFGAGTRLSVL.

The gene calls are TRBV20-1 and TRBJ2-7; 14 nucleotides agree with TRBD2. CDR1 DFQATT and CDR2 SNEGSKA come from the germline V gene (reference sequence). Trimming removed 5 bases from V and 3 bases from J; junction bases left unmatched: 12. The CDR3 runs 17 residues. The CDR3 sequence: CSAPGTSGSAGLYEQYF. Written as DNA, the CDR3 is TGCAGTGCTCCGGGGACTAGCGGGAGCGCCGGGCTCTACGAGCAGTACTTC.

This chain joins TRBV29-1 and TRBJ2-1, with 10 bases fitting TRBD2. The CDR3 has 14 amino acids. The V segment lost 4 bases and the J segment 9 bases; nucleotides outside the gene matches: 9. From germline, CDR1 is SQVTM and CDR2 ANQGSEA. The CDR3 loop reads CSVAALAGAVEQFF. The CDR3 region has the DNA TGCAGCGTTGCGGCTCTAGCGGGAGCGGTTGAGCAGTTCTTC.

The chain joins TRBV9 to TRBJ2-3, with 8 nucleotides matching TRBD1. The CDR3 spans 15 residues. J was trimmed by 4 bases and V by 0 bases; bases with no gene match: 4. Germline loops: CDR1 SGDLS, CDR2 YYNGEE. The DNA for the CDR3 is TGTGCCAGCAGCGTAGAAGGGACAGGATCAGATACGCAGTATTTT. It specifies CASSVEGTGSDTQYF. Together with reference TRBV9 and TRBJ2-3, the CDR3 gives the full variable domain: DSGVTQTPKHLITATGQRVTLRCSPRSGDLSVYWYQQSLDQGLQFLIQYYNGEERAKGNILERFSAQQFPDLHSELNLSSLELGDSALYFCASSVEGTGSDTQYFGPGTRLTVL.

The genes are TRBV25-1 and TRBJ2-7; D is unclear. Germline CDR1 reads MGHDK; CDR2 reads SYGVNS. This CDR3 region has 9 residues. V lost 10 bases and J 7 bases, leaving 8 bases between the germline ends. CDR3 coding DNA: TGTGCCACCGCGACAGAGCAGTACTTC. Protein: CATATEQYF.

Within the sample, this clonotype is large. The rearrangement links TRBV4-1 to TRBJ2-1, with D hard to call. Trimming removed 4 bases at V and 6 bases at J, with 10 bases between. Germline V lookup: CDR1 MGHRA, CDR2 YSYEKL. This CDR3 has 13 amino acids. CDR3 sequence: CASSPRGPNEQFF. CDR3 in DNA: TGCGCCAGCAGCCCCCGCGGCCCCAATGAGCAGTTCTTC.

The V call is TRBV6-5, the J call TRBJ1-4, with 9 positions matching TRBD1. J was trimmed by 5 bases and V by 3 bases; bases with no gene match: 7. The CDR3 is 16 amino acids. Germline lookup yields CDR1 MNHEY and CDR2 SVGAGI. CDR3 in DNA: TGTGCCAGCAGTTATGGGACAGGGTCGTCAAATGAAAAACTGTTTTTT. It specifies CASSYGTGSSNEKLFF.

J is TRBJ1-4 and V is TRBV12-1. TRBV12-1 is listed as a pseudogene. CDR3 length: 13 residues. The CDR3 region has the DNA TGTGCCAGCGCCGCCGGAAGCGGTGAAAAACTGTTTTTT. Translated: CASAAGSGEKLFF.

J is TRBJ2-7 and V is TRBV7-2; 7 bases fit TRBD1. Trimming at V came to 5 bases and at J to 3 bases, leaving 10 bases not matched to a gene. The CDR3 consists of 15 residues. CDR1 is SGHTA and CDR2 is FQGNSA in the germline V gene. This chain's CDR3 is CASSKPGTVYYEQYF. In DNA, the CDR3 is TGTGCCAGCAGCAAACCCGGGACAGTCTACTACGAGCAGTACTTC.

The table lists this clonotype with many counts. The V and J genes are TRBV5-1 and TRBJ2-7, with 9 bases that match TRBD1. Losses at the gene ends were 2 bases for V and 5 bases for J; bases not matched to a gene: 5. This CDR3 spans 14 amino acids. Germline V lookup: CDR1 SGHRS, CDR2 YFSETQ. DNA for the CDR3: TGCGCCAGCAGCTTCCAACAGGGGGCCCACGAGCAGTACTTC. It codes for CASSFQQGAHEQYF.

The CDR3 bases are TGCGCCAGCAGCTTGGAACCCGGGACAGCGCAGTATTTT. It translates to CASSLEPGTAQYF. The chain joins TRBV5-1 to TRBJ2-3, with 7 positions matching TRBD1. The CDR3 length is 13 residues. Germline V gene sequence: CDR1 SGHRS, CDR2 YFSETQ. J gave up 10 bases and V 0 bases, and 5 bases lay outside the gene matches.

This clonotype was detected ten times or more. The DNA of the CDR3 is TGTGCCAGCAGCCCCCCTGGAAAGGGTGCAGGGAGTGAGGCTTTCTTT. Its translation: CASSPPGKGAGSEAFF. This chain connects TRBV7-6 to TRBJ1-1, with D tentatively TRBD1 (5 bases). From germline, CDR1 is SGHVS and CDR2 FNYEAQ. The CDR3 is made up of 16 amino acids. V was pared by 5 bases and J by 11 bases, with 27 bases between.

CDR3 nucleotide sequence: TGTGCCAGCAGCTTAGGGACTAGCGGGGTGACTGAGCAGTTCTTC. Its protein is CASSLGTSGVTEQFF. This chain links TRBV11-3 with TRBJ2-1, with 12 positions matching TRBD2. V lost 1 base to trimming and J lost 9 bases; unmatched junction nucleotides: 4. The CDR3 covers 15 residues. Germline V gene data show CDR1 as SGHNT and CDR2 as YENEEA.

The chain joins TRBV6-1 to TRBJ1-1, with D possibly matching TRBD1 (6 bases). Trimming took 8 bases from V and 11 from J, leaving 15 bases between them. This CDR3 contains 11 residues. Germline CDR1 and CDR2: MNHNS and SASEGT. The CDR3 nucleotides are TGTGCCAGCTGGTGGGGGCAAGAGGCTTTCTTT. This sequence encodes CASWWGQEAFF.

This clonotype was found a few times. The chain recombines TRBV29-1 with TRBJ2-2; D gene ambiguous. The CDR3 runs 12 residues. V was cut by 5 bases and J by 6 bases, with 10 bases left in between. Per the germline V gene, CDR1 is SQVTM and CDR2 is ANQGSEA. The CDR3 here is CSVTTMAGELFF. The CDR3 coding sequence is TGCAGCGTTACCACAATGGCCGGGGAGCTGTTTTTT.

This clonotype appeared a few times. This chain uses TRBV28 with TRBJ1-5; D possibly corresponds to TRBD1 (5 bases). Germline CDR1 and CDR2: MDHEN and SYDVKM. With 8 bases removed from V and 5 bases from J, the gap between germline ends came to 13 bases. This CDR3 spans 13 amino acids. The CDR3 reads CASGREGHQPQHF. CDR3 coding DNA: TGTGCCAGCGGGAGGGAGGGGCATCAGCCCCAGCATTTT.

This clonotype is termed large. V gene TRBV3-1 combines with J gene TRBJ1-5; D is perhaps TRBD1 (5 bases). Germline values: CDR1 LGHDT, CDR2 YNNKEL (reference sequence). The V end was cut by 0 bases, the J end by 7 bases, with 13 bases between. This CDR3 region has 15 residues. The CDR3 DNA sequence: TGTGCCAGCAGCCAAGATGCATGGAGGGGACAGCCCCAGCATTTT. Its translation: CASSQDAWRGQPQHF.

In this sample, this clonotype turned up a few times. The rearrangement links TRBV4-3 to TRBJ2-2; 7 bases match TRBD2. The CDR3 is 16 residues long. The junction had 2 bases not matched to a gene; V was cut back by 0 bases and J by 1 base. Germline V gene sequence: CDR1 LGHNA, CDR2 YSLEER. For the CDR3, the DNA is TGCGCCAGCAGCCAAGATGCTAGCGGGAACACCGGGGAGCTGTTTTTT. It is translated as CASSQDASGNTGELFF.

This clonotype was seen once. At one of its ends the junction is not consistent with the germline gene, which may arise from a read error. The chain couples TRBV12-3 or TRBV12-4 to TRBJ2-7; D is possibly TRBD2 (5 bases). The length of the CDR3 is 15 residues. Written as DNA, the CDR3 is TGTGCCAGCAGTTCCGCTGGTAGCGCCTCCTTCGAGCAGTACTTC. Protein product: CASSSAGSASFEQYF.

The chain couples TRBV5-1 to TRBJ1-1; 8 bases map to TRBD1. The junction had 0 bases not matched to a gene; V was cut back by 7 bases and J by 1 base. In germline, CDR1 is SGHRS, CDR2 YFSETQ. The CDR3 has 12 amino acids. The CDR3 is CASGTGNTEAFF. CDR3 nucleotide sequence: TGCGCCAGCGGGACAGGGAACACTGAAGCTTTCTTT.

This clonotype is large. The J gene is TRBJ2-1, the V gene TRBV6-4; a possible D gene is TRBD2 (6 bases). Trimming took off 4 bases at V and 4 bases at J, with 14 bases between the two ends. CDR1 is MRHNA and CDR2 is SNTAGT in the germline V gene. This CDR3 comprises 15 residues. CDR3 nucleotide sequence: TGTGCCAGCAGTGTCGAGGGAGGTTATTACAATGAGCAGTTCTTC. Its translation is CASSVEGGYYNEQFF.